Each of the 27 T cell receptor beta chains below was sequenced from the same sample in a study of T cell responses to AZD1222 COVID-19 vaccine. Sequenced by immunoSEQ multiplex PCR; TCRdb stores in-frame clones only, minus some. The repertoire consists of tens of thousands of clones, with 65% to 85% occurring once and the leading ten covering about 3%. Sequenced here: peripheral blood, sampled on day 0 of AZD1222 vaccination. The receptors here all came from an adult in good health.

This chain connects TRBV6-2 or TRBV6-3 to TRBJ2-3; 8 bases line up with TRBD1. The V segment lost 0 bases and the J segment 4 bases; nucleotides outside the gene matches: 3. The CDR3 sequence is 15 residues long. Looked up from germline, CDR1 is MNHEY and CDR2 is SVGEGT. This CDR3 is CASSYSYRGSDTQYF. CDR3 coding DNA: TGTGCCAGCAGTTACTCGTACAGGGGGTCAGATACGCAGTATTTT.

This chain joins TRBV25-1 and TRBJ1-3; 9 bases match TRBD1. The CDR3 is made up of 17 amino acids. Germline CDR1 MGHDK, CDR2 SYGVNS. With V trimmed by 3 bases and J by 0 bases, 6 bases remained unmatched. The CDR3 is CASSDRDRVLSGNTIYF. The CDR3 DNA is TGTGCCAGCAGTGATCGGGACAGGGTCCTCTCTGGAAACACCATATATTTT.

CDR3 region: CASSSPPGAGLYEQYF. CDR3 DNA sequence: TGTGCCAGCAGTTCCCCCCCAGGAGCGGGACTTTACGAGCAGTACTTC. The chain couples TRBV28 to TRBJ2-7; 7 nucleotides align to TRBD2. Germline-derived CDR1 and CDR2 are MDHEN and SYDVKM. The CDR3 is 16 amino acids. The junction had 13 bases not matched to a gene; V was cut back by 4 bases and J by 4 bases. Combining the CDR3 with reference TRBV28 and TRBJ2-7 gives the whole variable domain DVKVTQSSRYLVKRTGEKVFLECVQDMDHENMFWYRQDPGLGLRLIYFSYDVKMKEKGDIPEGYSVSREKKERFSLILESASTNQTSMYLCASSSPPGAGLYEQYFGPGTRLTVT.

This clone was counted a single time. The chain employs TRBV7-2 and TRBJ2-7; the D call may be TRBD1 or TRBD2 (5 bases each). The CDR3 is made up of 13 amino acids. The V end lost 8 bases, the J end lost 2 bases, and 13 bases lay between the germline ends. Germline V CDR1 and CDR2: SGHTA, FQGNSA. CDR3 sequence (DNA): TGTGCCAGCTCTGGGGGAGTAGCCTACGAGCAGTACTTC. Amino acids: CASSGGVAYEQYF.

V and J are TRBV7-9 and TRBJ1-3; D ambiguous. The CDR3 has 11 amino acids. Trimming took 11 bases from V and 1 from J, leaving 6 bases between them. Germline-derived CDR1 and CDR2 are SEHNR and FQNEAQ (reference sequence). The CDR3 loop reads CAGRSGNTIYF. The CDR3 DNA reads TGTGCCGGCCGATCTGGAAACACCATATATTTT.

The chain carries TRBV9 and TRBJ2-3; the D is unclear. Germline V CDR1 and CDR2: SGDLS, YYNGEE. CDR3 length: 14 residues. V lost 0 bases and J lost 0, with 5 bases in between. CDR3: CASSVGVSTDTQYF. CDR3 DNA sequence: TGTGCCAGCAGCGTAGGGGTTAGCACAGATACGCAGTATTTT.

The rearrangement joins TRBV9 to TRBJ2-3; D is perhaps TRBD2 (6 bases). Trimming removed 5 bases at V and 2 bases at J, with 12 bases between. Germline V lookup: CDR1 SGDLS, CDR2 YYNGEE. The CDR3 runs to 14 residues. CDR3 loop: CASSAGTSTDTQYF. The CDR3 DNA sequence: TGTGCCAGCAGTGCTGGGACTTCCACAGATACGCAGTATTTT.

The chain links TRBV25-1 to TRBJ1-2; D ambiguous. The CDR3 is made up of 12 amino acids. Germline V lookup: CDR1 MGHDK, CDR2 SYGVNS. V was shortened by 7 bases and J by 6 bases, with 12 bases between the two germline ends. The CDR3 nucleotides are TGTGCCAGCACTGGCTGGCTTAATGGCTACACCTTC. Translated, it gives CASTGWLNGYTF.

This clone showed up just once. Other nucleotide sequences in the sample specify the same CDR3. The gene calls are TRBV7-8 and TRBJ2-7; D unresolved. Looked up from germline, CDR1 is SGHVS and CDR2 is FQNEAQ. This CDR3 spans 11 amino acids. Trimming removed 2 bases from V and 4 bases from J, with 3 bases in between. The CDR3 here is CASSLSYEQYF. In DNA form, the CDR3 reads TGTGCCAGCAGCTTATCTTACGAGCAGTACTTC.

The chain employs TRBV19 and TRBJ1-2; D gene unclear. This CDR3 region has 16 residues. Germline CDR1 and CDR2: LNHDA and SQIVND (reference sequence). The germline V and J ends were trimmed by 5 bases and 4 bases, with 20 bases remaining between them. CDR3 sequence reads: CASSPTRTWEVYGYTF. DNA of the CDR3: TGTGCCAGTAGTCCAACTCGTACCTGGGAGGTCTATGGCTACACCTTC.

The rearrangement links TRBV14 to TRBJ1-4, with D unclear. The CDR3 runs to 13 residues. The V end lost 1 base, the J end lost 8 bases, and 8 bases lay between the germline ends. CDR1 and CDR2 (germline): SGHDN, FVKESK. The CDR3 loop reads CASSQVSTEKLFF. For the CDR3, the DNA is TGTGCCAGCAGCCAAGTTTCGACGGAAAAACTGTTTTTT.

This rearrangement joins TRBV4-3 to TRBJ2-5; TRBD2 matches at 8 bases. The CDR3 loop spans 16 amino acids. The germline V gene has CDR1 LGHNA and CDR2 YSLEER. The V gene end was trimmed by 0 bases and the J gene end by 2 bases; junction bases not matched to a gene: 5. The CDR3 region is CASSQDSGTRQETQYF. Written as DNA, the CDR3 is TGCGCCAGCAGCCAAGACAGCGGGACTAGGCAAGAGACCCAGTACTTC.

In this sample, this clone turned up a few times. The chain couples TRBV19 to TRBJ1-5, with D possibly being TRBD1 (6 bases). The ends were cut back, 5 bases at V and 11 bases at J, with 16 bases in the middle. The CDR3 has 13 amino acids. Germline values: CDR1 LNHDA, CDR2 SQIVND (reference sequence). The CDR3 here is CASSQQGTRTQHF. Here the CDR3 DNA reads TGTGCCAGTAGTCAACAGGGCACTAGGACCCAGCATTTT.

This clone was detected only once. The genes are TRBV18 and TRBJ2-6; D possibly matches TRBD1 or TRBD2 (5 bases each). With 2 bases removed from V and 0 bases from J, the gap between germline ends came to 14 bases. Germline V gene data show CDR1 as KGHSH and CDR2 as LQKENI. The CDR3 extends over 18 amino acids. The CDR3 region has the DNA TGTGCCAGCTCACCAGGCTTGGGACGAGACTCTGGGGCCAACGTCCTGACTTTC. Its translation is CASSPGLGRDSGANVLTF.

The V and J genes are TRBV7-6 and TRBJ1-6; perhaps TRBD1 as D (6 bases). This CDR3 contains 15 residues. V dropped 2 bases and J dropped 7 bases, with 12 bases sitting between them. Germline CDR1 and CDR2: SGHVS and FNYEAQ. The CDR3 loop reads CASSLSQGMNSPLHF. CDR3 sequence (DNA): TGTGCCAGCAGCTTATCTCAGGGGATGAATTCACCCCTCCACTTT.

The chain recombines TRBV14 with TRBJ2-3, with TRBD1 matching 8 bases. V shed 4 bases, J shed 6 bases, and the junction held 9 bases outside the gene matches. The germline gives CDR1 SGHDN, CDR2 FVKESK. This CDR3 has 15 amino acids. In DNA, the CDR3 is TGTGCCAGCAGCCCCTGGACAGGGTCCGAGGATACGCAGTATTTT. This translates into CASSPWTGSEDTQYF. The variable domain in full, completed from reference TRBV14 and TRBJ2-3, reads EAGVTQFPSHSVIEKGQTVTLRCDPISGHDNLYWYRRVMGKEIKFLLHFVKESKQDESGMPNNRFLAERTGGTYSTLKVQPAELEDSGVYFCASSPWTGSEDTQYFGPGTRLTVL.

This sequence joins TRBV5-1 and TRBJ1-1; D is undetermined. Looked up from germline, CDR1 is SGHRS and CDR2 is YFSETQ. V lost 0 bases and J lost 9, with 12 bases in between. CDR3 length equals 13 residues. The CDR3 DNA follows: TGCGCCAGCAGCTTGGAATACAGCAACCAAGCTTTCTTT. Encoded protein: CASSLEYSNQAFF.

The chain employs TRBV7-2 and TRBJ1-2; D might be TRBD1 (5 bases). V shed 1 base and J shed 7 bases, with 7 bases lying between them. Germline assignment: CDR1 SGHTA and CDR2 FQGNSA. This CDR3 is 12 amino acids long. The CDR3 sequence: CASSLVGVGYTF. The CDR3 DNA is TGTGCCAGCAGCTTAGTGGGGGTTGGCTACACCTTC.

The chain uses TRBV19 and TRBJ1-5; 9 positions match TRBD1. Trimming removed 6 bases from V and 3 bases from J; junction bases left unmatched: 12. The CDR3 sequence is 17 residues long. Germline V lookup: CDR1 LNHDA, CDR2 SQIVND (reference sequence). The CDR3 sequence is CASSSSGTGLLNQPQHF. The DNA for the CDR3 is TGTGCCAGTAGCTCATCCGGGACAGGGCTGCTCAATCAGCCCCAGCATTTT.

The CDR3 region is CASSYLRSSTEAFF. CDR3 nucleotides: TGCGCCAGCAGCTACCTCAGAAGTTCCACTGAAGCTTTCTTT. The V and J genes are TRBV5-1 and TRBJ1-1; D not resolved. This CDR3 has 14 amino acids. CDR1 is SGHRS, CDR2 YFSETQ, per germline. V was trimmed by 3 bases and J by 4 bases, leaving 13 bases between them.

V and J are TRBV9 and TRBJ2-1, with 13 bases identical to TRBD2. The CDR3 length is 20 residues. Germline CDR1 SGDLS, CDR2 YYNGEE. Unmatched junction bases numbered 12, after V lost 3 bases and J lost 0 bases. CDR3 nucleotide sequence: TGTGCCAGCAGCGGAAGGGGGGGACTAGCGGGATGGAGCTCCTACAATGAGCAGTTCTTC. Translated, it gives CASSGRGGLAGWSSYNEQFF.

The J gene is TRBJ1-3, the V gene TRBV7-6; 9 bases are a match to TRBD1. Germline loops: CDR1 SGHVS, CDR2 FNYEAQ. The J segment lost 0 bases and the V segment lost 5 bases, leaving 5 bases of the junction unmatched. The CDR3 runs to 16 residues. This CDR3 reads CASSPRGQGSGNTIYF. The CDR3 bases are TGTGCCAGCAGCCCCCGGGGACAGGGCTCTGGAAACACCATATATTTT.

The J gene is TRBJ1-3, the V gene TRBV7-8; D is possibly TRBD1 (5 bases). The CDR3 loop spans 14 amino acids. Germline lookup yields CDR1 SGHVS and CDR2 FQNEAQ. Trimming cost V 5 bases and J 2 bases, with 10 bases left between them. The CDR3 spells CASSMGVAGNTIYF. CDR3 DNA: TGTGCCAGCAGCATGGGGGTGGCTGGAAACACCATATATTTT.

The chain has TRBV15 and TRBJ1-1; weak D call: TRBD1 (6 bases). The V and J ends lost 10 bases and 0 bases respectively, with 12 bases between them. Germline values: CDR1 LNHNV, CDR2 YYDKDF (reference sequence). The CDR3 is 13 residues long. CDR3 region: CASAGHLNTEAFF. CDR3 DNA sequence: TGTGCCAGTGCGGGACACCTGAACACTGAAGCTTTCTTT. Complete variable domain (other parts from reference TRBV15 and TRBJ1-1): DAMVIQNPRYQVTQFGKPVTLSCSQTLNHNVMYWYQQKSSQAPKLLFHYYDKDFNNEADTPDNFQSRRPNTSFCFLDIRSPGLGDTAMYLCASAGHLNTEAFFGQGTRLTVV.

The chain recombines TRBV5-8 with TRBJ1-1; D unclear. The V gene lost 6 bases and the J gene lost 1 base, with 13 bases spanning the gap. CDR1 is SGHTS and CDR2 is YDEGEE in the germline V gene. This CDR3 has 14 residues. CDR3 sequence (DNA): TGTGCCAGCACCAAGTATACTACGAACACTGAAGCTTTCTTT. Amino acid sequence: CASTKYTTNTEAFF.

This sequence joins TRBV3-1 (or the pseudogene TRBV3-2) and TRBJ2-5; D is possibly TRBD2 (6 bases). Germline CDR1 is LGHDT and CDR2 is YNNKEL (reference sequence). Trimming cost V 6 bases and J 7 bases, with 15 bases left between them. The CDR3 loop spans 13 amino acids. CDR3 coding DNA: TGTGCCAGCAGTCTGGGGGGTTTCGGGACCCAGTACTTC. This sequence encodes CASSLGGFGTQYF.

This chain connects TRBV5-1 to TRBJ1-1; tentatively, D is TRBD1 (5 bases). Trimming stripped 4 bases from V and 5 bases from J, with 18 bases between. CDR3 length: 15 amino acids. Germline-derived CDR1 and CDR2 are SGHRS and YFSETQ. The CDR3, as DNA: TGCGCCAGCAGCGTGGAGGGGCAGGGTTGGACTGAAGCTTTCTTT. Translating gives CASSVEGQGWTEAFF.